This TCR beta chain was captured in a study of Ad26.COV2.S vaccination and SARS-CoV-2 variants. Study summary: As a participant in COV1001, the donor was in the Ad26.COV2.S trial arm. Intramuscularly, Ad26.COV2.S was given either once or twice, 56 days apart.

The CDR3 loop spans 16 amino acids. Germline V lookup: CDR1 MDHEN, CDR2 SYDVKM. The V end lost 2 bases, the J end lost 4 bases, and 15 bases lay between the germline ends. TCRdb's copy holds only in-frame clones and misses some; the assay was immunoSEQ multiplex PCR. The sample comprises 200,000 to 250,000 clones, 88% of which are singletons, and about 10% rests with the top ten. Whole-study findings and limits: Total T cell responses may have been underestimated by the TCR breadth and depth analyses.

Treatment noted: some 20 received Ad26.COV2.S at low or high dose, single or two shots; about 5 received placebo; per-sample allocation not given. Sampling took place 63 days after the first vaccine or placebo injection. In regard to this clone: Its matching antigen is unknown.

This clonotype originated in a person between 18 and 65 years old who received the Ad26.COV2.S COVID-19 vaccine or a placebo. The V and J genes are TRBV28 and TRBJ2-1; TRBD1 or TRBD2 may be the D gene (6 bases each). The sequenced sample was peripheral blood, obtained in a trial of Ad26.COV2.S vaccine versus placebo. The CDR3 here is CASSLMSGAAYNEQFF. For the CDR3, the DNA is TGTGCCAGCAGTTTAATGTCGGGGGCGGCTTACAATGAGCAGTTCTTC.